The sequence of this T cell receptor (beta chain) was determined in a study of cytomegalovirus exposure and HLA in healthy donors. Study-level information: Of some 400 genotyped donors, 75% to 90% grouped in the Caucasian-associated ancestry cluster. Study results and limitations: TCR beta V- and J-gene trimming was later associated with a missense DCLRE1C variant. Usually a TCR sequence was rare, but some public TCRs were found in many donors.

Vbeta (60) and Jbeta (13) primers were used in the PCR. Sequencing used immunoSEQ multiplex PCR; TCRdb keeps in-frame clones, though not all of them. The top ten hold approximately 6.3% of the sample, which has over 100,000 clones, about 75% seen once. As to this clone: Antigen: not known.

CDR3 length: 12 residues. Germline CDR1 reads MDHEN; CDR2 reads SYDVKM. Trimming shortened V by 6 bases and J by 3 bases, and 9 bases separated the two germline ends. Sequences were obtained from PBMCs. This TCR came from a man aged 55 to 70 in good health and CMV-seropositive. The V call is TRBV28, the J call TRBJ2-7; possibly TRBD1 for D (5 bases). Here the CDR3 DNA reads TGTGCCAGCAGCCCCAGGGTCTACGAGCAGTACTTC. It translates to CASSPRVYEQYF.